The 3 T cell receptor beta chains reported below all come from one sample, sequenced in a study of vaccination effects on CD4 cells after COVID-19 (dated 2022 in TCRdb). The library was generated by the immunoSEQ multiplex PCR assay. The source is immuneACCESS, and TCRdb retained only in-frame sequences with V and J called. Part of the clones is not carried over; for the studies checked, unresolved V genes explain less than half of this, and the remainder is unexplained. This sample has 40,000 to 50,000 clones in its table, and over 60% of those were observed once. Clones ranked in the top ten supply about 15% of the sample. To identify antigen-specific CD4+ T cell clonotypes by their expansion, the ViraFEST assay first stimulated PBMC with viral peptide pools and then applied TCR sequencing. After roughly 11 days of culture, CD4+ T cells were isolated with the EasySep CD4+ T cell isolation kit. Each participant got two doses of an mRNA SARS-CoV-2 vaccine, either BNT162b2 or mRNA-1273.

No antigen has been identified for these receptors. Sequenced material: CD4+ T cells from PBMCs cultured with HCoV-OC43 spike peptides, taken after COVID-19 vaccination. In the paper's terms, the cell subset or site label means: HCoV-OC43 spike overlapping peptide pool stimulation. Every receptor here comes from a human donor who received a COVID-19 vaccine.

The chain links TRBV15 to TRBJ1-2, with 7 bases identical to TRBD1. The CDR3 is 14 residues long. From germline, CDR1 is LNHNV and CDR2 YYDKDF (reference sequence). Trimming at V came to 4 bases and at J to 5 bases, leaving 7 bases not matched to a gene. The DNA of the CDR3 is TGTGCCACCAGCATGGGACGGGGACAGTATGGCTACACCTTC. This translates into CATSMGRGQYGYTF.

The chain employs TRBV5-1 and TRBJ1-1; TRBD1 aligns across 11 bases. The V and J ends lost 7 bases and 1 base, in that order; junction bases with no gene match: 6. Looked up from germline, CDR1 is SGHRS and CDR2 is YFSETQ. The CDR3 spans 15 residues. DNA of the CDR3: TGCGCCAGCGCCGGGACAGGGGGAGCGAACACTGAAGCTTTCTTT. The encoded protein is CASAGTGGANTEAFF.

The chain links TRBV3-1 (or the pseudogene TRBV3-2) to TRBJ2-1, with no clear D. This CDR3 contains 14 residues. Per the germline V gene, CDR1 is LGHDT and CDR2 is YNNKEL (reference sequence). Deletions cut 1 base from V and 6 bases from J, with 10 bases between. The CDR3 here is CASSQVTVANEQFF. Written as DNA, the CDR3 is TGTGCCAGCAGCCAAGTTACCGTCGCCAATGAGCAGTTCTTC.